These 9 T cell receptor beta chains share one sample of origin, sequenced in a study of human T cells and chemical hapten exposure. Time point indicated: pre-sensitization, week 0. Treatment here: therapeutic diphenylcyclopropenone sensitization with weekly scalp DPC. TCRdb reprocessed the RACE reads via MiXCR and lists one record per CDR3 protein. The sample lists 150,000 to 200,000 distinct CDR3 sequences, just under 30% occurring once. The specimen was whole blood, collected in connection with sensitization to the hapten diphenylcyclopropenone (DPC). These TCRs come from a woman younger than 45 with alopecia areata. Some clones in this sample may be carry-over from other donors' samples.

This clonotype was recorded a few times. The V and J genes are TRBV29-1 and TRBJ2-6; 8 nucleotides agree with TRBD1. This CDR3 contains 19 residues. Germline V gives CDR1 SQVTM, CDR2 ANQGSEA. The J segment lost 2 bases and the V segment lost 6 bases, leaving 18 bases of the junction unmatched. The DNA of the CDR3 is TGCAGCGTCAGCGGTTACCAGGGGGCGGAGGGGGCTGGGGCCAACGTCCTGACTTTC. Protein sequence: CSVSGYQGAEGAGANVLTF.

This clonotype has only a few counts. This rearrangement joins TRBV28 to TRBJ2-1; D might be TRBD2 (6 bases). V lost 7 bases and J 6 bases, leaving 19 bases between the germline ends. From germline, CDR1 is MDHEN and CDR2 SYDVKM. This CDR3 contains 15 residues. The CDR3 sequence is CASMPLGGEFNEQFF. The CDR3 nucleotides read TGTGCCAGCATGCCCCTTGGCGGGGAATTCAATGAGCAGTTCTTC. Looking up the rest from reference TRBV28 and TRBJ2-1 gives the full variable domain: DVKVTQSSRYLVKRTGEKVFLECVQDMDHENMFWYRQDPGLGLRLIYFSYDVKMKEKGDIPEGYSVSREKKERFSLILESASTNQTSMYLCASMPLGGEFNEQFFGPGTRLTVL.

The chain recombines TRBV7-9 with TRBJ2-2; D gene uncertain. CDR1 is SEHNR, CDR2 FQNEAQ, per germline (reference sequence). The V end lost 4 bases, the J end lost 3 bases, and 6 bases lay between the germline ends. The CDR3 totals 13 residues. This CDR3 reads CASSYSYTGELFF. CDR3 sequence (DNA): TGTGCCAGCAGCTACAGCTACACCGGGGAGCTGTTTTTT. Variable domain in full (rest from reference TRBV7-9 and TRBJ2-2): DTGVSQNPRHKITKRGQNVTFRCDPISEHNRLYWYRQTLGQGPEFLTYFQNEAQLEKSRLLSDRFSAERPKGSFSTLEIQRTEQGDSAMYLCASSYSYTGELFFGEGSRLTVL.

The J gene is TRBJ1-5, the V gene TRBV28, with TRBD1 identical over 8 bases. Germline lookup yields CDR1 MDHEN and CDR2 SYDVKM. The CDR3 runs to 13 residues. Losses at the gene ends were 5 bases for V and 5 bases for J; bases not matched to a gene: 2. CDR3 sequence reads: CASSEDRDQPQHF. The CDR3 DNA reads TGTGCCAGCAGTGAGGACAGGGATCAGCCCCAGCATTTT.

This clonotype was seen more than once but under ten times. This chain joins TRBV20-1 and TRBJ1-4; TRBD1 might be the D (6 bases). Germline CDR1 DFQATT, CDR2 SNEGSKA (reference sequence). The V and J ends lost 6 bases and 8 bases respectively, with 13 bases between them. This CDR3 region has 12 residues. The CDR3 is CSATSGVEKLFF. The DNA for the CDR3 is TGCAGTGCCACTTCAGGGGTCGAAAAACTGTTTTTT.

A few counts support this clonotype. The J gene is TRBJ2-3, the V gene TRBV6-6; D ambiguous. The germline V gene encodes CDR1 MNHNY and CDR2 SVGAGI (reference sequence). Trimming stripped 5 bases from V and 2 bases from J, with 8 bases between. This CDR3 is 13 amino acids long. The CDR3 DNA is TGTGCCAGCAGTAGGCCCGACACAGATACGCAGTATTTT. Translated, it gives CASSRPDTDTQYF.

This sequence joins TRBV7-9 and TRBJ1-5; D gene unclear. The CDR3 is 15 amino acids. V was shortened by 4 bases and J by 5 bases, with 15 bases between the two germline ends. CDR1 SEHNR and CDR2 FQNEAQ come from the germline V gene (reference sequence). CDR3 residues: CASSSTGFGDQPQHF. CDR3 in DNA: TGTGCCAGCAGCTCTACGGGGTTTGGAGATCAGCCCCAGCATTTT.

The chain combines TRBV6-2 or TRBV6-3 with TRBJ2-7; D unresolved. Germline CDR1 MNHEY, CDR2 SVGEGT. V shed 2 bases and J shed 5 bases, with 4 bases lying between them. The CDR3 contains 11 residues. The CDR3 protein is CASSYRDEQYF. CDR3 nucleotides: TGTGCCAGCAGTTACCGGGACGAGCAGTACTTC.

The rearrangement uses TRBV10-3 and TRBJ1-2; D may be TRBD1 (6 bases). Trimming removed 3 bases from V and 4 bases from J, with 15 bases in between. CDR3 length equals 15 residues. CDR1 and CDR2 (germline): ENHRY, SYGVKD. The CDR3 region has the DNA TGTGCCATCAGTGAAACTCAGGGGAACGCCTATGGCTACACCTTC. This translates into CAISETQGNAYGYTF.